This TCR beta chain was found in a study of control samples from healthy donors and cancer patients. The length of the CDR3 is 13 residues. Germline assignment: CDR1 SGHTA and CDR2 FQGTGA. Trimming stripped 6 bases from V and 1 base from J, with 9 bases between. Clones were read by immunoSEQ multiplex PCR, and TCRdb kept only the in-frame ones, dropping some. This repertoire shows under 150,000 clones, around 86% found once; its top ten account for more than 8%. The clonotype was recovered from a man in his forties in good health. The specimen was blood. The chain combines TRBV7-3 with TRBJ1-1, with D possibly TRBD1 on 5 matching bases. The CDR3: CASSRDGNTEAFF. CDR3 DNA: TGTGCCAGCAGTCGGGACGGGAACACTGAAGCTTTCTTT.